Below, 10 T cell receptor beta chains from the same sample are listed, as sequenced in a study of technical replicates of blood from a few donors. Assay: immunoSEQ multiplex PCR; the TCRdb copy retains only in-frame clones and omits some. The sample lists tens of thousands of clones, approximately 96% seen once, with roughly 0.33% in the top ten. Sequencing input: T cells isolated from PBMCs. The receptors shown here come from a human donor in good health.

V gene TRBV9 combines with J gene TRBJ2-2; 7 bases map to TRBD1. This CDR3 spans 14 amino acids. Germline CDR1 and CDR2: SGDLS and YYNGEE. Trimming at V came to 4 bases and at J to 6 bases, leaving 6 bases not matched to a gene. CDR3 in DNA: TGTGCCAGCAGCCCGCAGGGGGTCGCCGGGGAGCTGTTTTTT. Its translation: CASSPQGVAGELFF.

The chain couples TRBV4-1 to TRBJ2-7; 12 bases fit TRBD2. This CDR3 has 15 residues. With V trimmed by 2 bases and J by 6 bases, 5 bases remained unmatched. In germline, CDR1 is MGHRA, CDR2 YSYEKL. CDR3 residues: CASSQSTSGRVEQYF. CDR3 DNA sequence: TGCGCCAGCAGCCAATCGACTAGCGGGAGAGTCGAGCAGTACTTC.

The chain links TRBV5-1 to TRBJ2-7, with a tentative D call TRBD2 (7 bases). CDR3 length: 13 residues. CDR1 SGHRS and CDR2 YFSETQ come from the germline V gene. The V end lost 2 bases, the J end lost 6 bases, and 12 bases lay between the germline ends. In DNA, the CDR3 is TGCGCCAGCAGCTTACAGGGAGGGATCGAGCAGTACTTC. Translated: CASSLQGGIEQYF.

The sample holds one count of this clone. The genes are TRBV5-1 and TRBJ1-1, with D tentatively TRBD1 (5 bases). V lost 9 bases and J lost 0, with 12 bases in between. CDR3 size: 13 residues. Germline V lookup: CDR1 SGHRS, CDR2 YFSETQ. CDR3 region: CATADNMNTEAFF. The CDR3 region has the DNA TGCGCCACCGCGGACAACATGAACACTGAAGCTTTCTTT.

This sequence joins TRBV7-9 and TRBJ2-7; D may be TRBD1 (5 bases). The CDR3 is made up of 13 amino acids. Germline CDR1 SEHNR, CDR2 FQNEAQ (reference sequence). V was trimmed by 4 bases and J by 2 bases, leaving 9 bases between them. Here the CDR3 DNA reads TGTGCCAGCAGCTCACGACAGACCTACGAGCAGTACTTC. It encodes CASSSRQTYEQYF.

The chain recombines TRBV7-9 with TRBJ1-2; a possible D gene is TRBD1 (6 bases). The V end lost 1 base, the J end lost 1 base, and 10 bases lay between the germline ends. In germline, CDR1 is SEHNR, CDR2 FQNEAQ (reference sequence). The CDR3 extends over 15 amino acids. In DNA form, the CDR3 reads TGTGCCAGCAGCTTAGGGGACACCGATAACTATGGCTACACCTTC. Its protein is CASSLGDTDNYGYTF.

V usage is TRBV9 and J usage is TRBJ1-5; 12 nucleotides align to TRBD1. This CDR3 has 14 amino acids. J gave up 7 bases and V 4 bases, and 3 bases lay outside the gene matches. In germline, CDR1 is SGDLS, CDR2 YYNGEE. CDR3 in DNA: TGTGCCAGCAGCTCCGGGACAGGGGGCCAGCCCCAGCATTTT. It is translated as CASSSGTGGQPQHF.

The chain's CDR3 is CSVEELLAKNIQYF. CDR3 DNA: TGCAGCGTTGAGGAACTACTAGCCAAAAACATTCAGTACTTC. V gene TRBV29-1 combines with J gene TRBJ2-4; D gene ambiguous. Per germline, CDR1 SQVTM and CDR2 ANQGSEA. Trimming removed 3 bases from V and 0 bases from J, with 9 bases in between. CDR3 length: 14 amino acids.

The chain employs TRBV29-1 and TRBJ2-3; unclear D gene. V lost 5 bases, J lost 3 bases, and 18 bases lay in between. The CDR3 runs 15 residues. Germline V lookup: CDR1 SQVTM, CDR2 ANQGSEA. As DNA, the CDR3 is TGCAGCGTTTTATGGCGGCCAACAAGAACAGATACGCAGTATTTT. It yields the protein CSVLWRPTRTDTQYF.

CDR3 bases: TGTGCCAGCAGCTTGCTATTAGAGACCCAGTACTTC. It yields the protein CASSLLLETQYF. J is TRBJ2-5 and V is TRBV5-4; D call uncertain. The CDR3 is made up of 12 amino acids. The germline gives CDR1 SGHNT, CDR2 YYREEE (reference sequence). The V and J ends lost 1 base and 4 bases respectively, with 5 bases between them. Filled out from reference TRBV5-4 and TRBJ2-5, the complete variable domain reads ETGVTQSPTHLIKTRGQQVTLRCSSQSGHNTVSWYQQALGQGPQFIFQYYREEENGRGNFPPRFSGLQFPNYSSELNVNALELDDSALYLCASSLLLETQYFGPGTRLLVL.